This passage covers 28 T cell receptor beta chains from one sample sequenced in a study of OX40 agonist ivuxolimab in advanced cancers. Some clones are missing from TCRdb's copy, which holds only in-frame ones; the method was immunoSEQ multiplex PCR. The profile covers tens of thousands of clones, with about 86% appearing a single time and approximately 0.73% taken by the ten largest. Specimen: CD4+ or CD8+ T cells sorted from blood, collected in a trial of the OX40 agonist ivuxolimab. These receptors were obtained from an adult with an advanced solid tumor such as melanoma, head and neck, liver or kidney cancer.

The CDR3 region is CATSEHKNQPQHF. The CDR3 nucleotides read TGTGCCACCAGCGAACACAAGAATCAGCCCCAGCATTTT. The chain employs TRBV15 and TRBJ1-5; no clear D. V lost 5 bases to trimming and J lost 4 bases, with 9 bases between them. The CDR3 runs to 13 residues. CDR1 and CDR2 (germline): LNHNV, YYDKDF (reference sequence).

V and J are TRBV4-1 and TRBJ1-5, with D tentatively TRBD1 (6 bases). CDR1 is MGHRA and CDR2 is YSYEKL in the germline V gene. The V gene lost 4 bases and the J gene lost 1 base, with 11 bases spanning the gap. The CDR3 has 15 amino acids. CDR3 protein: CASSLRTESNQPQHF. CDR3 bases: TGCGCCAGCAGCCTTCGGACAGAGAGCAATCAGCCCCAGCATTTT.

CDR3 sequence (DNA): TGCGCCAGCAGCCCCCTAACTCGGGGGGCCAGCTCCTACAATGAGCAGTTCTTC. Amino acid sequence: CASSPLTRGASSYNEQFF. The J gene is TRBJ2-1, the V gene TRBV4-1, with D possibly matching TRBD2 (7 bases). Trimming cost V 4 bases and J 0 bases, with 19 bases left between them. This CDR3 spans 18 amino acids. Germline V gene lookup returns CDR1 MGHRA and CDR2 YSYEKL.

Note on this clone: One end of the junction fails to match germline, which may point to a read error. The chain employs TRBV20-1 and TRBJ1-2, with D hard to call. Germline CDR1 and CDR2: DFQATT and SNEGSKA (reference sequence). The CDR3 consists of 11 residues. The CDR3 sequence is CSARETEIFAF. The CDR3 coding sequence is TGCAGTGCTAGAGAAACCGAGATATTTGCCTTC.

The V and J genes are TRBV7-2 and TRBJ2-1; no definite D call. Germline lookup yields CDR1 SGHTA and CDR2 FQGNSA. CDR3 size: 16 residues. Trimming stripped 7 bases from V and 0 bases from J, with 16 bases between. CDR3 DNA: TGTGCCAGCAACCCCTCGTTAGTCCCCTCCTACAATGAGCAGTTCTTC. This codes for CASNPSLVPSYNEQFF.

The chain couples TRBV7-2 to TRBJ2-5, with D possibly being TRBD1 (9 bases). V lost 3 bases and J 5 bases, leaving 13 bases between the germline ends. The CDR3 covers 14 residues. CDR1 is SGHTA, CDR2 FQGNSA, per germline. DNA for the CDR3: TGTGCCAGCAGCTTTAGCGGGACAGGGGAGACCCAGTACTTC. Its translation: CASSFSGTGETQYF.

The J gene is TRBJ2-2, the V gene TRBV9, with 7 positions matching TRBD2. The CDR3 extends over 15 amino acids. Germline V gene data show CDR1 as SGDLS and CDR2 as YYNGEE. Losses at the gene ends were 7 bases for V and 4 bases for J; bases not matched to a gene: 10. Here the CDR3 DNA reads TGTGCCAGCTCGAGATCCGGGGGGAGCACCGGGGAGCTGTTTTTT. It codes for CASSRSGGSTGELFF.

This clone was seen once. The chain combines TRBV9 with TRBJ2-1; D call uncertain. This CDR3 is 16 amino acids long. Trimming shortened V by 0 bases and J by 0 bases, and 10 bases separated the two germline ends. CDR1 SGDLS and CDR2 YYNGEE come from the germline V gene. CDR3 region: CASSVGRTSSYNEQFF. Here the CDR3 DNA reads TGTGCCAGCAGCGTAGGAAGGACCAGCTCCTACAATGAGCAGTTCTTC.

J is TRBJ2-7 and V is TRBV5-1, with D maybe TRBD1 (5 bases). The CDR3 has 14 amino acids. Germline V CDR1 and CDR2: SGHRS, YFSETQ. Trimming stripped 0 bases from V and 3 bases from J, with 10 bases between. CDR3 bases: TGCGCCAGCAGCTTGGGGGGCCACATCTACGAGCAGTACTTC. Its translation: CASSLGGHIYEQYF.

V usage is TRBV30 and J usage is TRBJ1-5, with D perhaps matching TRBD1 (5 bases). The germline V and J ends were trimmed by 3 bases and 1 base, with 10 bases remaining between them. Germline V gene lookup returns CDR1 GTSNPN and CDR2 SVGIG (reference sequence). The CDR3 runs 14 residues. The CDR3, as DNA: TGTGCCTGGAGAGGAGCAGGGAGCAATCAGCCCCAGCATTTT. Its translation: CAWRGAGSNQPQHF.

The CDR3 DNA reads TGTGCCAGCAGGTACGACAGGGGGCCCTACGAGCAGTACTTC. Translating gives CASRYDRGPYEQYF. This sequence joins TRBV7-2 and TRBJ2-7, with 10 bases matching TRBD1. This CDR3 contains 14 residues. CDR1 is SGHTA and CDR2 is FQGNSA in the germline V gene. The V segment lost 6 bases and the J segment 2 bases; nucleotides outside the gene matches: 4.

The chain uses TRBV15 and TRBJ2-7; D perhaps matches TRBD2 (6 bases). V was cut by 0 bases and J by 3 bases, with 12 bases left in between. This CDR3 region has 15 residues. Per the germline V gene, CDR1 is LNHNV and CDR2 is YYDKDF (reference sequence). The CDR3 DNA reads as TGTGCCACCAGCAGAGATCCGGGGGAGAGCTACGAGCAGTACTTC. It yields the protein CATSRDPGESYEQYF.

V is TRBV6-5 and J is TRBJ2-2, with D uncertain. CDR1 and CDR2 from the germline V gene are MNHEY and SVGAGI. V was trimmed by 6 bases and J by 0 bases, leaving 5 bases between them. The CDR3 has 13 amino acids. This chain's CDR3 is CASRVSNTGELFF. CDR3 sequence (DNA): TGTGCCAGCAGGGTCTCGAACACCGGGGAGCTGTTTTTT.

V gene TRBV7-2 combines with J gene TRBJ1-5; D is uncertain. The CDR3 consists of 15 residues. V was trimmed by 3 bases and J by 0 bases, leaving 9 bases between them. Germline values: CDR1 SGHTA, CDR2 FQGNSA. CDR3 DNA sequence: TGTGCCAGCAGCTTCGTTGGGTATAGCAATCAGCCCCAGCATTTT. Translating it yields CASSFVGYSNQPQHF.

The CDR3 loop is CAISEYGTGNTEAFF. The CDR3 DNA follows: TGTGCCATCAGTGAGTATGGGACAGGGAACACTGAAGCTTTCTTT. The chain has TRBV10-3 and TRBJ1-1; 8 nucleotides match TRBD1. V shed 1 base and J 1 base; nucleotides not matched to a gene: 2. Germline CDR1 is ENHRY and CDR2 is SYGVKD. This CDR3 is built from 15 residues.

The chain uses TRBV27 and TRBJ1-1; TRBD1 aligns across 9 bases. CDR1 is MNHEY, CDR2 SMNVEV, per germline (reference sequence). The CDR3 length is 15 residues. The ends lost 0 bases at V and 2 bases at J; junction bases unmatched: 1. As DNA, the CDR3 is TGTGCCAGCAGTTTATCGACAGGGGGTAACACTGAAGCTTTCTTT. Protein sequence: CASSLSTGGNTEAFF.

The chain carries TRBV5-1 and TRBJ1-5; possible D gene TRBD1, 5 bases. The germline V gene encodes CDR1 SGHRS and CDR2 YFSETQ. The length of the CDR3 is 15 residues. The germline V and J ends were trimmed by 0 bases and 9 bases, with 16 bases remaining between them. This chain's CDR3 is CASSLAGTANAPQHF. DNA for the CDR3: TGCGCCAGCAGCTTGGCAGGGACGGCCAACGCGCCCCAGCATTTT.

The V and J genes are TRBV5-4 and TRBJ2-5; maybe TRBD1 (6 bases). CDR1 SGHNT and CDR2 YYREEE come from the germline V gene (reference sequence). This CDR3 is built from 14 residues. The V gene lost 4 bases and the J gene lost 2 bases, with 12 bases spanning the gap. The CDR3 loop is CASSPRDKQETQYF. The DNA of the CDR3 is TGTGCCAGCAGCCCGAGGGACAAGCAAGAGACCCAGTACTTC.

The V call is TRBV5-1, the J call TRBJ2-3, with 7 bases aligning to TRBD1. Trimming removed 4 bases from V and 3 bases from J; junction bases left unmatched: 11. The germline gives CDR1 SGHRS, CDR2 YFSETQ. This CDR3 region has 16 residues. The CDR3 loop is CASSLLPQGVTDTQYF. The CDR3 DNA reads as TGCGCCAGCAGCCTCTTACCGCAGGGGGTTACAGATACGCAGTATTTT.

The V gene is TRBV29-1, the J gene TRBJ2-1; 10 bases align to TRBD2. Germline V gene data show CDR1 as SQVTM and CDR2 as ANQGSEA. V shed 8 bases and J 8 bases; nucleotides not matched to a gene: 18. This CDR3 comprises 16 residues. The CDR3 spells CSPRRLAGDGIHEQFF. CDR3 sequence (DNA): TGCAGCCCGCGGAGGCTAGCGGGAGATGGGATCCATGAGCAGTTCTTC.

The chain has TRBV30 and TRBJ2-2; 8 positions match TRBD1. The germline V gene has CDR1 GTSNPN and CDR2 SVGIG (reference sequence). V was pared by 1 base and J by 1 base, with 2 bases of the junction left unmatched. This CDR3 spans 15 amino acids. CDR3 in DNA: TGTGCCTGGAGTGCGGGGACAGGGAACACCGGGGAGCTGTTTTTT. Protein: CAWSAGTGNTGELFF.

The genes are TRBV7-2 and TRBJ1-5; 9 bases are a match to TRBD1. The length of the CDR3 is 14 residues. V lost 5 bases to trimming and J lost 5 bases; unmatched junction nucleotides: 4. Germline CDR1 SGHTA, CDR2 FQGNSA. CDR3 sequence: CASSPRTGDQPQHF. The CDR3 nucleotides read TGTGCCAGCAGCCCCCGGACAGGGGATCAGCCCCAGCATTTT.

V is TRBV13 and J is TRBJ1-1; 8 bases fit TRBD1. Germline CDR1 PRHDT, CDR2 FYEKMQ (reference sequence). The CDR3 totals 17 residues. Trimming at V came to 5 bases and at J to 6 bases, leaving 17 bases not matched to a gene. DNA for the CDR3: TGTGCCAGCAGCCCAGGACAGGGTCGGGGGAGAACATCTGAAGCTTTCTTT. This translates into CASSPGQGRGRTSEAFF.

This clone has only a few counts. The CDR3 is CATLLEGAGKETQYF. The DNA of the CDR3 is TGTGCCACCCTTTTGGAGGGGGCGGGGAAAGAGACCCAGTACTTC. The chain employs TRBV15 and TRBJ2-5; D is possibly TRBD1 (7 bases). Trimming took off 8 bases at V and 3 bases at J, with 19 bases between the two ends. The CDR3 totals 15 residues. The V gene's germline CDR1 is LNHNV and CDR2 YYDKDF (reference sequence).

This clone was recorded once. The genes are TRBV11-3 and TRBJ2-2, with 9 nucleotides matching TRBD1. There are 16 residues in the CDR3. Germline assignment: CDR1 SGHNT and CDR2 YENEEA. V shed 4 bases and J 1 base; nucleotides not matched to a gene: 4. The CDR3 nucleotides read TGTGCCAGCAGCTCCTGGACAGGGGAGAACACCGGGGAGCTGTTTTTT. It specifies CASSSWTGENTGELFF.

CDR3 nucleotide sequence: TGTGCCAGCAGGTCCTTGGAGGAGGGCGACTACGAGCAGTACTTC. This sequence encodes CASRSLEEGDYEQYF. This chain joins TRBV7-2 and TRBJ2-7, with D maybe TRBD2 (6 bases). The CDR3 totals 15 residues. Germline V CDR1 and CDR2: SGHTA, FQGNSA. Deletions cut 6 bases from V and 3 bases from J, with 18 bases between.

V usage is TRBV18 and J usage is TRBJ2-5; 9 bases are a match to TRBD2. Germline loops: CDR1 KGHSH, CDR2 LQKENI. The J segment lost 6 bases and the V segment lost 4 bases, leaving 12 bases of the junction unmatched. The CDR3 is made up of 16 amino acids. CDR3 coding DNA: TGTGCCAGCTCACTCTCCCCTGGGACTAGCATGAAGACCCAGTACTTC. Its protein product is CASSLSPGTSMKTQYF. Full variable domain (outside the CDR3, taken from reference TRBV18 and TRBJ2-5): NAGVMQNPRHLVRRRGQEARLRCSPMKGHSHVYWYRQLPEEGLKFMVYLQKENIIDESGMPKERFSAEFPKEGPSILRIQQVVRGDSAAYFCASSLSPGTSMKTQYFGPGTRLLVL.

The chain couples TRBV18 to TRBJ1-1; maybe TRBD1 (6 bases). Looked up from germline, CDR1 is KGHSH and CDR2 is LQKENI. V dropped 3 bases and J dropped 3 bases, with 17 bases sitting between them. The CDR3 is 16 amino acids. This CDR3 is CASSPYGGIVDTEAFF. Here the CDR3 DNA reads TGTGCCAGCTCACCCTACGGGGGCATCGTCGACACTGAAGCTTTCTTT.